A single sample gave rise to the 6 T cell receptor beta chains below, sequenced in a study of Graves' ophthalmopathy and Graves' hyperthyroidism. RNA transcripts provided the template for amplifying TCR beta CDR3 regions. Second-round multiplex PCR followed a first-round RT-PCR using HTBI primers. TCRdb analysed the multiplex PCR reads with MiXCR anew, one entry per CDR3 protein. Of around 1.1 million distinct CDR3 sequences in the sample, about 38% were seen once. Sequenced material: peripheral blood or thyroid tissue (not recorded which). These receptors were taken from an adult man with Graves' hyperthyroidism.

The chain uses TRBV5-1 and TRBJ2-2; no reliable D call. Germline values: CDR1 SGHRS, CDR2 YFSETQ. This CDR3 is built from 15 residues. With 6 bases removed from V and 1 base from J, the gap between germline ends came to 13 bases. The CDR3 region has the DNA TGCGCCAGCACAAGGAGAACGGGGAACACCGGGGAGCTGTTTTTT. This sequence encodes CASTRRTGNTGELFF.

The V and J genes are TRBV20-1 and TRBJ1-6; the D gene is possibly TRBD1 (5 bases). Trimming shortened V by 5 bases and J by 14 bases, and 16 bases separated the two germline ends. There are 12 residues in the CDR3. The germline gives CDR1 DFQATT, CDR2 SNEGSKA (reference sequence). For the CDR3, the DNA is TGCAGTGCTGACGAGTTTACAGGAACCCTCCACTTT. Translation gives CSADEFTGTLHF.

The V gene is TRBV19, the J gene TRBJ1-1; 10 bases fit TRBD1. V lost 11 bases and J lost 5; bases outside the gene matches: 20. The CDR3 is made up of 17 amino acids. Germline V lookup: CDR1 LNHDA, CDR2 SQIVND (reference sequence). The CDR3 DNA reads as TGTGCCCTAAGGTCCCGGGACAGGGGACACGGGGGGACTGAAGCTTTCTTT. Protein: CALRSRDRGHGGTEAFF.

The chain recombines TRBV20-1 with TRBJ2-2, with 9 nucleotides matching TRBD1. The CDR3 loop spans 16 amino acids. Unmatched junction bases numbered 11, after V lost 6 bases and J lost 3 bases. Germline V gives CDR1 DFQATT, CDR2 SNEGSKA (reference sequence). CDR3 DNA: TGCAGTGCCGAAGGGACAGGGTCGGTGGACACCGGGGAGCTGTTTTTT. This encodes CSAEGTGSVDTGELFF.

The rearrangement links TRBV6-5 to TRBJ1-6; 10 bases fit TRBD1. Germline loops: CDR1 MNHEY, CDR2 SVGAGI. The length of the CDR3 is 17 residues. Trimming took 5 bases from V and 6 from J; bases not matched to a gene: 10. CDR3 in amino acids: CASSQRRQGAGNSPLHF. The CDR3 nucleotides read TGTGCCAGCAGTCAGAGGCGACAGGGGGCTGGTAATTCACCCCTCCACTTT.

The genes are TRBV7-3 and TRBJ1-1; D might be TRBD1 (5 bases). Germline values: CDR1 SGHTA, CDR2 FQGTGA. V gave up 1 base and J gave up 4 bases, with 7 bases separating them. The CDR3 is made up of 13 amino acids. In DNA form, the CDR3 reads TGTGCCAGCAGCTTAAGGGACGGCACTGAAGCTTTCTTT. Its protein product is CASSLRDGTEAFF.